Below are 18 T cell receptor beta chains sequenced from a single sample in a study of CD8 T cells in ankylosing spondylitis. Study outcomes and limitations: Ankylosing spondylitis blood appeared to carry a characteristic TCR beta motif of several highly homologous variants.

One entry per CDR3 protein, called by TCRdb with MiXCR from the 5' RACE reads. The sample holds hundreds of thousands of distinct CDR3 sequences, approximately 12% seen once. No antigen has been assigned to these receptors. Sequenced material: blood, either unsorted or a sorted T cell fraction (not recorded which). Receptors originate from a male donor with ankylosing spondylitis.

The chain combines TRBV7-2 with TRBJ2-7; no clear D. Germline CDR1 is SGHTA and CDR2 is FQGNSA. Trimming shortened V by 5 bases and J by 3 bases, and 11 bases separated the two germline ends. The CDR3 covers 13 residues. The CDR3 sequence: CASSISWNYEQYV. The CDR3, as DNA: TGTGCCAGCAGCATTAGTTGGAACTACGAGCAGTACGTC.

The rearrangement joins TRBV5-6 to TRBJ2-1; no clear D gene. Trimming removed 10 bases from V and 4 bases from J, with 18 bases in between. This CDR3 is 14 amino acids long. The germline V gene has CDR1 SGHDT and CDR2 YYEEEE. CDR3 nucleotide sequence: TGTGCCGGAGAAAAATCCGGCGTATACAATGAGCAGTTCTTC. This gives the protein CAGEKSGVYNEQFF.

This clonotype has more than one count but fewer than ten. The chain combines TRBV3-1 with TRBJ2-2; D perhaps matches TRBD2 (6 bases). V lost 3 bases and J 2 bases, leaving 13 bases between the germline ends. The CDR3 is made up of 16 amino acids. Germline V lookup: CDR1 LGHDT, CDR2 YNNKEL (reference sequence). In DNA, the CDR3 is TGTGCCAGCAGCCATCGGGGACTTCTCAACACCGGGGAGCTGTTTTTT. Residues: CASSHRGLLNTGELFF.

This clonotype was counted a few times. This chain uses TRBV20-1 with TRBJ2-7, with TRBD2 as a possible D gene (5 bases). Germline lookup yields CDR1 DFQATT and CDR2 SNEGSKA (reference sequence). This CDR3 is 14 amino acids long. CDR3 nucleotide sequence: TGCACTCCTTATCGAGGGAACAGCGCCTACGAGCAGTACTTC. It yields the protein CTPYRGNSAYEQYF.

The rearrangement joins TRBV6-5 to TRBJ1-4; possible D gene TRBD1, 5 bases. CDR3 length equals 14 residues. From germline, CDR1 is MNHEY and CDR2 SVGAGI. V gave up 2 bases and J gave up 7 bases, with 11 bases separating them. The CDR3 nucleotides read TGTGCCAGCAGTTACGGCCAGGGTGGTGAAAAACTGTTTTTT. It codes for CASSYGQGGEKLFF.

This clonotype was picked up a small number of times. The chain recombines TRBV6-5 with TRBJ2-1; 11 bases agree with TRBD2. With 4 bases clipped from V and 5 bases from J, the junction kept 7 bases outside the gene matches. Germline CDR1 reads MNHEY; CDR2 reads SVGAGI. The CDR3 spans 16 residues. CDR3 DNA: TGTGCCAGCAGTTCCATAACTAGCGGGAGAGACAATGAGCAGTTCTTC. Translating it yields CASSSITSGRDNEQFF.

Ten or more counts support this clonotype. The chain couples TRBV24-1 to TRBJ2-2; 7 positions agree with TRBD1. With 4 bases clipped from V and 3 bases from J, the junction kept 4 bases outside the gene matches. Germline V lookup: CDR1 KGHDR, CDR2 SFDVKD. The CDR3 runs 15 residues. CDR3 sequence: CATSDPDRDTGELFF. The DNA of the CDR3 is TGTGCCACCAGTGACCCCGACAGGGACACCGGGGAGCTGTTTTTT.

On this clonotype itself: A much larger clonotype is one base distant, so this may be a read error. This chain links TRBV20-1 with TRBJ2-1, with 7 bases aligning to TRBD2. Matching the DNA end better, TRBJ2-7 makes the J call doubtful. CDR3 size: 15 residues. Germline V gene lookup returns CDR1 DFQATT and CDR2 SNEGSKA (reference sequence). The DNA of the CDR3 is TGCAGTGTTCTATTGACTAGCCGAATCTACAATGAGCAGTACTTC. Translated: CSVLLTSRIYNEQYF.

CDR3 amino acids: CASSMVVTEAFF. As DNA, the CDR3 is TGTGCCAGTAGTATGGTCGTAACTGAAGCTTTCTTT. V is TRBV19 and J is TRBJ1-1; D unresolved. CDR1 is LNHDA and CDR2 is SQIVND in the germline V gene (reference sequence). The CDR3 length is 12 residues. Trimming removed 3 bases at V and 5 bases at J, with 7 bases between.

This chain uses TRBV19 with TRBJ2-2; D might be TRBD2 (6 bases). Germline V gene data show CDR1 as LNHDA and CDR2 as SQIVND (reference sequence). The CDR3 runs to 16 residues. Trimming stripped 5 bases from V and 1 base from J, with 14 bases between. Here the CDR3 reads CASSPGLTLNTGELFF. The DNA for the CDR3 is TGTGCCAGTAGTCCCGGACTAACTTTGAACACCGGGGAGCTGTTTTTT.

This clonotype was seen a handful of times. V gene TRBV7-6 combines with J gene TRBJ2-1, with 7 positions matching TRBD1. The germline V gene has CDR1 SGHVS and CDR2 FNYEAQ. This CDR3 region has 15 residues. The V segment lost 6 bases and the J segment 12 bases; nucleotides outside the gene matches: 17. The CDR3 nucleotides read TGTGCCAGCAGTCGGAGGACAGGTAACAATGACGGGCAGTTCTTC. It codes for CASSRRTGNNDGQFF.

This clonotype has at least ten counts. V is TRBV5-1 and J is TRBJ2-3, with D perhaps matching TRBD1 (5 bases). Germline values: CDR1 SGHRS, CDR2 YFSETQ. V was shortened by 4 bases and J by 6 bases, with 15 bases between the two germline ends. There are 14 residues in the CDR3. This CDR3 reads CASSLDTRPDTQYF. CDR3 in DNA: TGCGCCAGCAGCCTGGACACCCGCCCGGATACGCAGTATTTT.

The rearrangement joins TRBV6-2 or TRBV6-3 to TRBJ1-5; maybe TRBD1 (6 bases). The V and J ends lost 5 bases and 0 bases respectively, with 17 bases between them. The CDR3 runs to 17 residues. Germline CDR1 MNHEY, CDR2 SVGEGT. The CDR3 protein is CASSNTGTSNSNQPQHF. CDR3 sequence (DNA): TGTGCCAGCAGTAACACGGGGACATCCAATAGCAATCAGCCCCAGCATTTT.

The chain carries TRBV20-1 and TRBJ2-1; no reliable D call. CDR3 length: 15 amino acids. Germline V gives CDR1 DFQATT, CDR2 SNEGSKA (reference sequence). Deletions cut 3 bases from V and 5 bases from J, with 17 bases between. The CDR3 bases are TGCAGTGCTAGTTCCACCCAGCCTTTGAACAATGAGCAGTTCTTC. It yields the protein CSASSTQPLNNEQFF.

This clonotype was counted at least ten times. The chain links TRBV5-1 to TRBJ2-3; the D call may be TRBD1 or TRBD2 (5 bases each). CDR3 length equals 16 residues. V was trimmed by 5 bases and J by 3 bases, leaving 19 bases between them. Germline-derived CDR1 and CDR2 are SGHRS and YFSETQ. CDR3 residues: CASRDGAQVTTDTQYF. DNA of the CDR3: TGCGCCAGCAGGGACGGGGCCCAGGTGACTACAGATACGCAGTATTTT. Variable domain in full (rest from reference TRBV5-1 and TRBJ2-3): KAGVTQTPRYLIKTRGQQVTLSCSPISGHRSVSWYQQTPGQGLQFLFEYFSETQRNKGNFPGRFSGRQFSNSRSEMNVSTLELGDSALYLCASRDGAQVTTDTQYFGPGTRLTVL.

V is TRBV3-1 and J is TRBJ2-1; 7 nucleotides agree with TRBD2. Germline V CDR1 and CDR2: LGHDT, YNNKEL (reference sequence). The CDR3 is made up of 16 amino acids. The V and J ends lost 0 bases and 15 bases, in that order; junction bases with no gene match: 17. Here the CDR3 reads CASSQDGSGVDNESFF. CDR3 bases: TGTGCCAGCAGCCAAGATGGAAGCGGGGTCGACAATGAGTCGTTCTTC.

This chain connects TRBV6-1 to TRBJ2-2; D unresolved. V gave up 6 bases and J gave up 3 bases, with 8 bases separating them. Germline CDR1 and CDR2: MNHNS and SASEGT. The CDR3 covers 13 residues. The CDR3 DNA reads TGTGCCAGCAGGGTCGTTGACACCGGGGAGCTGTTTTTT. It is translated as CASRVVDTGELFF.

The CDR3: CASSPRVRNEKLFF. The CDR3 nucleotides read TGCGCCAGCAGCCCCAGGGTCAGAAATGAAAAACTGTTTTTT. The rearrangement links TRBV5-1 to TRBJ1-4; TRBD1 might be the D (5 bases). Per germline, CDR1 SGHRS and CDR2 YFSETQ. The V end lost 4 bases, the J end lost 5 bases, and 12 bases lay between the germline ends. The CDR3 is 14 amino acids.